The clone carrying this T cell receptor (beta chain) has only a few counts. The data were taken from a study of blood T cell repertoires in COVID-19. Study summary: Samples taken during acute and convalescent COVID-19 were collected in the United States, Italy and Spain. PBMCs, B-cell-depleted T cells, or T cells provided the cDNA or gDNA that made up the material.

In the authors' workflow: Estimation of nucleated cell counts relied on the amplification of reference gene primers. The table came from immunoSEQ multiplex PCR; TCRdb's copy has only in-frame clones and leaves some out. That table supplies the V and J calls and clone size; D and trimming were determined from the DNA. The sample contains 91,000 or so clones, about 86% of which appear only once. V was trimmed by 5 bases and J by 5 bases, leaving 10 bases between them. Germline V gene lookup returns CDR1 LNHDA and CDR2 SQIVND (reference sequence). The CDR3 consists of 13 residues. V usage is TRBV19 and J usage is TRBJ1-5; D unclear. The sequenced sample consisted of peripheral blood. The receptor comes from a woman in her sixties or seventies in a cohort sampled during active or convalescent COVID-19. The CDR3 spells CASSRGVYQPQHF. The CDR3 nucleotides are TGTGCCAGTAGTCGCGGTGTTTATCAGCCCCAGCATTTT.